This TCR beta chain originates from a study of T cell changes during pregnancy in multiple sclerosis. Measured with immunoSEQ multiplex PCR; TCRdb has only the in-frame clones, and not every one. This table has about 60,000 clones, approximately 93% appearing once. The CDR3 is 18 amino acids. CDR1 and CDR2 from the germline V gene are PRHDT and FYEKMQ (reference sequence). Trimming took 3 bases from V and 6 from J, leaving 27 bases between them. The rearrangement links TRBV13 to TRBJ2-7; TRBD2 might be the D (5 bases). The TCR sequence derives from a female donor with multiple sclerosis, enrolled in a pregnancy study. This specimen was CD8+ T cells from peripheral blood mononuclear cells, taken in the second trimester of pregnancy. The CDR3 here is CASSLTIGLGQTRSEQYF. CDR3 coding DNA: TGTGCCAGCAGCTTGACTATCGGCCTAGGGCAGACACGCTCCGAGCAGTACTTC.